Below, 5 T cell receptor beta chains from the same sample are listed, as sequenced in a study of T cell clones after liver transplantation. The table came from immunoSEQ multiplex PCR; TCRdb's copy has only in-frame clones and leaves some out. The sample yields more than 70,000 clones, 70% to 90% seen once. The sequenced sample was CD4+ T cells from blood, obtained at the 22-month timepoint. The receptor set was obtained from a human patient who received a liver transplant. The graft donor may be the source of some T cells.

A remark on this clone: At one end, the junction sequence differs from germline, possibly due to a read error. The CDR3 bases are TGTGCCAGCAGGTACTCCCTGGGACTTAACTATGGCTACACCTTC. Amino acid sequence: CASRYSLGLNYGYTF. The V and J genes are TRBV6-5 and TRBJ1-2; weak D call: TRBD1 (5 bases). The germline V gene has CDR1 MNHEY and CDR2 SVGAGI. The CDR3 runs 15 residues.

The chain has TRBV6-5 and TRBJ1-1, with D possibly matching TRBD1 (5 bases). The germline V gene encodes CDR1 MNHEY and CDR2 SVGAGI. There are 14 residues in the CDR3. V gave up 6 bases and J gave up 8 bases, with 19 bases separating them. The CDR3 coding sequence is TGTGCCAGCAGCGACCGGGCGGGGACGGTCGAAGCTTTCTTT. Translation gives CASSDRAGTVEAFF.

The chain uses TRBV7-2 and TRBJ2-7, with D perhaps TRBD1 (7 bases). Trimming removed 2 bases at V and 6 bases at J, with 17 bases between. Germline-derived CDR1 and CDR2 are SGHTA and FQGNSA. This CDR3 is built from 15 residues. CDR3 DNA: TGTGCCAGCAGCTTAAGCAGGGGGGACAGCTTCGAGCAGTACTTC. Its protein is CASSLSRGDSFEQYF.

This clone was seen a few times. The chain uses TRBV28 and TRBJ2-7, with TRBD2 matching over 9 bases. J gave up 4 bases and V 6 bases, and 7 bases lay outside the gene matches. Germline CDR1 and CDR2: MDHEN and SYDVKM. The CDR3 spans 14 residues. CDR3 coding DNA: TGTGCCAGCAGCATAGCGGGAGTTGGTTACGAGCAGTACTTC. The encoded protein is CASSIAGVGYEQYF.

The rearrangement links TRBV7-3 to TRBJ2-1; the D is unclear. The CDR3 length is 15 residues. The V and J ends lost 2 bases and 6 bases respectively, with 14 bases between them. Germline V gives CDR1 SGHTA, CDR2 FQGTGA. CDR3 bases: TGTGCCAGCAGCTTACTACCCAGCGTGGTCAATGAGCAGTTCTTC. Its protein product is CASSLLPSVVNEQFF.